The clone carrying this T cell receptor beta chain was counted between two and nine times. Seattle cases were enrolled at active infection and followed longitudinally. The data originate from a study of blood T cell repertoires in COVID-19. Across the study: The origin of the acute and convalescent COVID-19 samples was the United States, Italy and Spain. PBMCs, B-cell-depleted T cells, or T cells provided the cDNA or gDNA that made up the material.

Original processing methods: From reference gene primer amplification, estimates of nucleated cell counts were derived. The protocol was immunoSEQ multiplex PCR, while the TCRdb copy is restricted to in-frame clones and leaves out a portion. D and trimming were read from the DNA, whereas the V and J calls and clone size are those reported in that table. Here the sample spans a few hundred thousand clones, roughly 85% being singletons. CDR3 size: 15 residues. V was clipped by 0 bases and J by 8 bases; unmatched bases: 2. Looked up from germline, CDR1 is SGHDN and CDR2 is FVKESK. The TCR was taken from a woman between 70 and 85 years old with COVID-19, enrolled during active disease. The V call is TRBV14, the J call TRBJ1-6; TRBD1 aligns across 9 bases. Material: peripheral blood. DNA of the CDR3: TGTGCCAGCAGCCAAGAAGGGACAGGGCATTCACCCCTCCACTTT. As protein: CASSQEGTGHSPLHF.